Listed below are T cell receptor beta chains from one sample, sequenced in a study of human T cells and chemical hapten exposure. One entry per CDR3 protein, called by TCRdb with MiXCR from the RACE reads. This sample has 75,000 to 90,000 distinct CDR3 sequences, with about a tenth found just once. The sample consisted of whole blood, taken in connection with sensitization to the hapten diphenylcyclopropenone (DPC). Receptors were obtained from a woman in her forties or fifties with alopecia areata. Some clones in this sample may be carry-over from other donors' samples. The conserved cysteine and the conserved F or W are not part of the CDR3 here. The order of the fields is J gene, V gene, D gene, CDR3 protein. The D gene is left open where the match is weak.

j_gene: TRBJ2-3; v_gene: TRBV6-4; d_gene: TRBD2; CDR3aa: ASRPTSGGTDTQY
j_gene: TRBJ1-1; v_gene: TRBV6-5; d_gene: -; CDR3aa: ASSYNLWTEAF
j_gene: TRBJ1-6; v_gene: TRBV11-2; d_gene: -; CDR3aa: ASSPGRLNSPLH
j_gene: TRBJ2-2; v_gene: TRBV3-1; d_gene: -; CDR3aa: ASSQDGGDITGELF
j_gene: TRBJ2-2; v_gene: TRBV18; d_gene: -; CDR3aa: ASSPSGPSNTGELF
j_gene: TRBJ1-1; v_gene: TRBV29-1; d_gene: TRBD1; CDR3aa: SGDRATDTEAF
j_gene: TRBJ2-7; v_gene: TRBV20-1; d_gene: TRBD1; CDR3aa: SATRQGAHDEQY
j_gene: TRBJ2-1; v_gene: TRBV11-2; d_gene: -; CDR3aa: ASSRMYNEQF
j_gene: TRBJ1-2; v_gene: TRBV19; d_gene: TRBD1; CDR3aa: ASSSSGGSYGYT
j_gene: TRBJ1-2; v_gene: TRBV6-1; d_gene: -; CDR3aa: ASSATIGTHGYT
j_gene: TRBJ1-2; v_gene: TRBV12-3/TRBV12-4; d_gene: TRBD1; CDR3aa: ASSSPDRAGGYT
j_gene: TRBJ2-3; v_gene: TRBV12-2; d_gene: -; CDR3aa: ASRGRARSDTQY
j_gene: TRBJ2-1; v_gene: TRBV2; d_gene: -; CDR3aa: ASTEGLYNEQF
j_gene: TRBJ2-7; v_gene: TRBV6-5; d_gene: TRBD1; CDR3aa: ASRPGQGPYEQY
j_gene: TRBJ1-6; v_gene: TRBV27; d_gene: TRBD1; CDR3aa: ASSLSGQGGSPLH
j_gene: TRBJ1-6; v_gene: TRBV19; d_gene: -; CDR3aa: ASSSDRSSPLH
j_gene: TRBJ2-3; v_gene: TRBV6-1; d_gene: TRBD1; CDR3aa: ASRTDRGLTDTQY
j_gene: TRBJ2-1; v_gene: TRBV12-5; d_gene: TRBD2; CDR3aa: ASGLQSGTSGRAYNEQF
j_gene: TRBJ2-7; v_gene: TRBV6-2/TRBV6-3; d_gene: TRBD1; CDR3aa: ASSPGQGLSLFYEQY
j_gene: TRBJ2-1; v_gene: TRBV19; d_gene: -; CDR3aa: ASSAPRTFSYNEQF
j_gene: TRBJ1-2; v_gene: TRBV6-5; d_gene: -; CDR3aa: ASSYSRRSYGYT
j_gene: TRBJ2-5; v_gene: TRBV2; d_gene: -; CDR3aa: ASRTDWGGTQY
j_gene: TRBJ2-1; v_gene: TRBV7-6; d_gene: TRBD2; CDR3aa: ASSLAAPAGASYNEQF
j_gene: TRBJ2-1; v_gene: TRBV6-2/TRBV6-3; d_gene: -; CDR3aa: ASSYTETSRYNEQF
j_gene: TRBJ2-2; v_gene: TRBV3-1; d_gene: -; CDR3aa: ATNRVQTGELF
j_gene: TRBJ2-5; v_gene: TRBV28; d_gene: -; CDR3aa: ASGPTGGRETQY
j_gene: TRBJ1-5; v_gene: TRBV5-1; d_gene: -; CDR3aa: ASRRGDNQPQH
j_gene: TRBJ1-1; v_gene: TRBV7-9; d_gene: -; CDR3aa: ASSFGNTEAF
j_gene: TRBJ2-7; v_gene: TRBV10-3; d_gene: TRBD1; CDR3aa: AISERDSAYEQY
j_gene: TRBJ1-1; v_gene: TRBV7-2; d_gene: TRBD1; CDR3aa: ASRKQGHTEAF
j_gene: TRBJ2-6; v_gene: TRBV30; d_gene: TRBD2; CDR3aa: ASTSGSLSGANVLT
j_gene: TRBJ1-1; v_gene: TRBV18; d_gene: -; CDR3aa: ASSPPRAVMNTEAF
j_gene: TRBJ2-7; v_gene: TRBV20-1; d_gene: -; CDR3aa: SARDPRAGYEQY
j_gene: TRBJ2-5; v_gene: TRBV6-5; d_gene: TRBD2; CDR3aa: ASSQVAGGPQETQY
j_gene: TRBJ2-7; v_gene: TRBV11-2; d_gene: -; CDR3aa: ASSLAGRYEQY
j_gene: TRBJ2-5; v_gene: TRBV20-1; d_gene: TRBD2; CDR3aa: SASRGTSEQETQY
j_gene: TRBJ2-1; v_gene: TRBV7-2; d_gene: TRBD2; CDR3aa: ASSLVPAGVFSYNEQF
j_gene: TRBJ2-4; v_gene: TRBV6-2/TRBV6-3; d_gene: TRBD2; CDR3aa: ASSYSPGLADDIQY
j_gene: TRBJ1-4; v_gene: TRBV21-1; d_gene: -; CDR3aa: ASSTPWTGGGEKLF
j_gene: TRBJ2-5; v_gene: TRBV11-2; d_gene: -; CDR3aa: ASSFHTTGTQETQY
j_gene: TRBJ2-5; v_gene: TRBV5-5; d_gene: -; CDR3aa: ASSHGTVVTQY